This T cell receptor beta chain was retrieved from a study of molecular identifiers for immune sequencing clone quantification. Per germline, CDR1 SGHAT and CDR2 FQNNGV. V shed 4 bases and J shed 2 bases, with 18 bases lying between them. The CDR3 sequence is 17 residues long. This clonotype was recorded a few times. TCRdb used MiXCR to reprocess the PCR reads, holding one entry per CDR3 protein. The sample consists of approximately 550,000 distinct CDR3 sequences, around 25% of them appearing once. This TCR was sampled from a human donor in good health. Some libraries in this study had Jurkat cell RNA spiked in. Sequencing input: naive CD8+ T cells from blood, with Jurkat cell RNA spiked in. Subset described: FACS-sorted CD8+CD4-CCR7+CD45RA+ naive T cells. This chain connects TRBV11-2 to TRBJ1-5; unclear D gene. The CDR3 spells CASSSRPGGYGNQPQHF. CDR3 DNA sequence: TGTGCCAGCAGCTCGCGGCCCGGAGGATATGGCAATCAGCCCCAGCATTTT.